This entry features one T cell receptor beta chain sequence. Its matching antigen is unknown. Method: immunoSEQ multiplex PCR; TCRdb's copy keeps in-frame clones and lacks some. The table has around 160,000 clones, about 90% seen once. The source of the sample is a study of T cell responses to AZD1222 COVID-19 vaccine. Study at large: Second-dose intervals of approximately 4 or approximately 12 weeks were pooled.

Study-wide findings and caveats: Only 5 or 6 AZD1222 recipients were seropositive at baseline.

The CDR3 has 17 amino acids. V was clipped by 0 bases and J by 0 bases, with 12 bases between them. Germline V gives CDR1 LGHNA, CDR2 YSLEER. This TCR came from an adult in good health. The J gene is TRBJ1-5, the V gene TRBV4-3, with D tentatively TRBD1 (5 bases). Sequenced material: peripheral blood, taken on day 0 of AZD1222 vaccination. The CDR3 region is CASSQDLGGNSNQPQHF. In DNA form, the CDR3 reads TGCGCCAGCAGCCAAGATCTTGGGGGAAATAGCAATCAGCCCCAGCATTTT.